The clone carrying this TCR beta chain was seen many times. The antigen remains undetermined. The sample originates from a study of T cells in Graves' hyperthyroidism and ophthalmopathy. Regions amplified from RNA transcripts were the TCR beta CDR3 regions. A set of HTBI primers served as the primers for a first-round RT-PCR of the TCR CDR3. From the multiplex PCR reads, TCRdb called clonotypes with MiXCR, one entry per CDR3 protein. In the table there are 480,000 or so distinct CDR3 sequences, under 15% of which are singletons. V lost 0 bases and J lost 4, with 6 bases in between. The CDR3 length is 13 residues. Germline-derived CDR1 and CDR2 are LGHDT and YNNKEL (reference sequence). Hyperthyroidism of Graves' type that showed no ophthalmopathy progression within 18 months was stable. Overall study findings and caveats: Most thyroid clonotypes expanded above 0.001 appeared in blood too.

Sequenced: blood. The sequence came from a young woman with Graves' hyperthyroidism. J is TRBJ2-5 and V is TRBV3-1; D is unresolved. The CDR3 here is CASSQDRVETQYF. The DNA for the CDR3 is TGTGCCAGCAGCCAAGATAGGGTAGAGACCCAGTACTTC.